This TCR beta chain was sequenced in a study of T cell repertoires in cytomegalovirus infection (dated by TCRdb to about 2019). The study in broad terms: Recently identified HLA-C-restricted CMV epitopes, whose presentation resists viral immunomodulation, were targeted by peptide stimulations together with well-studied HLA-B-restricted epitopes. Donor HLA type was relevant to the analysis, as public TCR beta signatures indicated carriage of CMV infection together with the matching HLA type.

Spanning cysteine to phenylalanine, the CDR3 consists of 15 amino acids. CDR3 DNA is the only sequence kept; it has 45 bases, read in frame from the first base. V is pruned by 5 bases and J by 8 bases, leaving 10 bases of the junction without a gene match. The germline V gene encodes CDR1 SGHTA and CDR2 FQGNSA. For sequencing, an Illumina HiSeq 1500 was employed. TCRdb passed the public sequencing reads through fastp at Q25 and MiXCR, retaining productive beta sequences. All rows with the same CDR3 protein become a single entry with the most common DNA and genes. This sample comprises approximately 910,000 distinct CDR3 sequences, roughly 30% of them detected only once. The leading ten clones occupy over 10% of the sample. Broader findings and caveats from the paper: Cumulative frequency of public TCR beta family members discriminated carriers of CMV infection plus the relevant HLA type in this cohort and an independent roughly 320-donor cohort. In the ex vivo response, HLA-C-restricted CMV-specific TCR beta clonotypes were dominant, and in two of eight donors the single most frequent clonotype came from this HLA-C-restricted group.

The treatment or condition label of this sample denotes: in vitro stimulation with specific CMV peptide epitopes to enrich CMV-specific T cells. This clonotype has at least ten counts. This receptor's antigen is unknown. No much larger clone is present one base from it, and per-base qualities are unavailable. The sample consisted of cultured CD8+ T cells from PBMCs, taken from culture after CMV antigen stimulation. This clonotype originated in a human donor in good health (CMV status not recorded). Some clones in this sample may be carry-over from other donors' samples. This sequence uses TRBV7-2 and TRBJ2-1; 9 bases in the junction line up with TRBD1. The nucleotides read TGTGCCAGCAGCCGAGAAGGACAGGGGTCCGATGAGCAGTTCTTC. Translated, it gives CASSREGQGSDEQFF.